These 21 T cell receptor beta chains share one sample of origin, sequenced in a study of T cell responses to AZD1222 COVID-19 vaccine (dated by TCRdb to the early 2020s). Per the publication, the time point label means: baseline before first vaccination. The library was prepared using the immunoSEQ multiplex PCR assay. TCRdb's version of the immuneACCESS table is confined to in-frame rearrangements and falls short of the full clone set. An unresolved V gene accounts for under half of the shortfall where checked; the remainder is of unknown origin. For this sample the table gives about 150,000 clones, of which 91% were detected only once. The ten largest clones capture more than 1.3% of the sample. The sequenced sample was peripheral blood, obtained on day 0 of AZD1222 vaccination. Receptors originate from an adult in good health.

J is TRBJ1-2 and V is TRBV4-3; D might be TRBD1 (5 bases). The CDR3 is 16 amino acids. Between the trimmed V and J ends, which lost 3 bases and 8 bases, there was a span of 22 bases. The germline gives CDR1 LGHNA, CDR2 YSLEER. For the CDR3, the DNA is TGCGCCAGCAGCCAGTCGGATCCCGGGGGTTCTCAGGGCTACACCTTC. Translation: CASSQSDPGGSQGYTF.

The chain couples TRBV11-2 to TRBJ2-5, with 7 bases lining up with TRBD1. Trimming took 8 bases from V and 4 from J; bases not matched to a gene: 10. Germline CDR1 is SGHAT and CDR2 is FQNNGV. The CDR3 contains 14 residues. The CDR3 sequence is CASSNLRGRETQYF. CDR3 sequence (DNA): TGTGCCAGCTCAAACTTAAGGGGGCGAGAGACCCAGTACTTC.

There are a few counts of this clone. CDR3 sequence reads: CASSLVGTAVNEKLFF. In DNA, the CDR3 is TGTGCCAGCAGCTTAGTAGGGACCGCGGTTAATGAAAAACTGTTTTTT. J is TRBJ1-4 and V is TRBV7-2, with a possible D match to TRBD1 (5 bases). The CDR3 is 16 residues long. The germline V gene has CDR1 SGHTA and CDR2 FQGNSA. V was trimmed by 1 base and J by 4 bases, leaving 13 bases between them.

The V and J genes are TRBV15 and TRBJ2-2; D may match TRBD1 or TRBD2 (6 bases each). Trimming pared 1 base from V and 7 bases from J, leaving 13 bases between. The CDR3 covers 15 residues. Looked up from germline, CDR1 is LNHNV and CDR2 is YYDKDF (reference sequence). CDR3 nucleotides: TGTGCCACCAGCAGAGTGGGGGGCCGTGGCGGGGAGCTGTTTTTT. Translating gives CATSRVGGRGGELFF.

The J gene is TRBJ1-2, the V gene TRBV5-4; TRBD1 matches 7 bases. Losses at the gene ends were 4 bases for V and 1 base for J; bases not matched to a gene: 7. Germline assignment: CDR1 SGHNT and CDR2 YYREEE (reference sequence). This CDR3 contains 15 residues. The CDR3 DNA reads TGTGCCAGCAGCCAGGGGACAGTTAATAACTATGGCTACACCTTC. Translated, it gives CASSQGTVNNYGYTF.

The chain combines TRBV5-1 with TRBJ2-7; tentatively, D is TRBD1 (9 bases). The CDR3 contains 14 residues. Trimming stripped 4 bases from V and 4 bases from J, with 15 bases between. The germline V gene has CDR1 SGHRS and CDR2 YFSETQ. Written as DNA, the CDR3 is TGCGCCAGCAGCCCGGGAGGGACAGGGTACGAGCAGTACTTC. This translates into CASSPGGTGYEQYF. Supplemented by reference TRBV5-1 and TRBJ2-7, the full variable domain reads KAGVTQTPRYLIKTRGQQVTLSCSPISGHRSVSWYQQTPGQGLQFLFEYFSETQRNKGNFPGRFSGRQFSNSRSEMNVSTLELGDSALYLCASSPGGTGYEQYFGPGTRLTVT.

The V and J genes are TRBV5-4 and TRBJ2-1; D gene ambiguous. CDR1 SGHNT and CDR2 YYREEE come from the germline V gene (reference sequence). The CDR3 runs 16 residues. V lost 1 base and J lost 12, with 23 bases in between. The CDR3, as DNA: TGTGCCAGCAGCTTGTTTAACCGTGCCAACTCTGACGCGCAGTTCTTC. Translation: CASSLFNRANSDAQFF.

This chain uses TRBV27 with TRBJ1-4, with unresolved D. Germline CDR1 and CDR2: MNHEY and SMNVEV (reference sequence). The CDR3 totals 14 residues. V shed 3 bases and J shed 5 bases, with 10 bases lying between them. The CDR3, as DNA: TGTGCCAGCAGTTTTCAAGGGTCGAATGAAAAACTGTTTTTT. Translating gives CASSFQGSNEKLFF.

The V and J genes are TRBV7-8 and TRBJ2-1, with D perhaps matching TRBD1 or TRBD2 (6 bases each). The V and J ends lost 7 bases and 8 bases respectively, with 18 bases between them. The CDR3 consists of 14 residues. In germline, CDR1 is SGHVS, CDR2 FQNEAQ. In nucleotides, the CDR3 is TGTGCCAGCACCCCAAAGGGGGGCTGGTATGAGCAGTTCTTC. The encoded protein is CASTPKGGWYEQFF.

The chain links TRBV19 to TRBJ1-2; tentative D call: TRBD1 (5 bases). The CDR3 totals 16 residues. CDR1 and CDR2 (germline): LNHDA, SQIVND (reference sequence). Trimming pared 6 bases from V and 5 bases from J, leaving 22 bases between. CDR3 in amino acids: CASRWPMTSRQYGYTF. CDR3 in DNA: TGTGCCAGTAGATGGCCTATGACCTCAAGACAGTATGGCTACACCTTC. The full variable domain, its missing parts supplied by reference TRBV19 and TRBJ1-2, is DGGITQSPKYLFRKEGQNVTLSCEQNLNHDAMYWYRQDPGQGLRLIYYSQIVNDFQKGDIAEGYSVSREKKESFPLTVTSAQKNPTAFYLCASRWPMTSRQYGYTFGSGTRLTVV.

This chain connects TRBV7-2 to TRBJ1-1, with D perhaps matching TRBD1 (6 bases). In germline, CDR1 is SGHTA, CDR2 FQGNSA. V was trimmed by 2 bases and J by 3 bases, leaving 10 bases between them. This CDR3 has 14 amino acids. The CDR3 nucleotides read TGTGCCAGCAGCTTACAGGGGCACGACACTGAAGCTTTCTTT. Translated: CASSLQGHDTEAFF.

The genes are TRBV7-8 and TRBJ2-7, with D uncertain. This CDR3 region has 14 residues. CDR1 is SGHVS, CDR2 FQNEAQ, per germline. V lost 1 base to trimming and J lost 0 bases, with 7 bases between them. CDR3 nucleotide sequence: TGTGCCAGCAGCTTAGGGTCAGGCTCCTACGAGCAGTACTTC. Its protein is CASSLGSGSYEQYF. The complete variable domain, with remaining parts taken from reference TRBV7-8 and TRBJ2-7, reads GAGVSQSPRYKVAKRGQDVALRCDPISGHVSLFWYQQALGQGPEFLTYFQNEAQLDKSGLPSDRFFAERPEGSVSTLKIQRTQQEDSAVYLCASSLGSGSYEQYFGPGTRLTVT.

The chain combines TRBV19 with TRBJ1-1; no definite D call. Germline V lookup: CDR1 LNHDA, CDR2 SQIVND (reference sequence). The CDR3 is 15 residues long. The V gene lost 3 bases and the J gene lost 2 bases, with 13 bases spanning the gap. The CDR3 DNA sequence: TGTGCCAGTAGTATGCCCCCGGCGGTCAACACTGAAGCTTTCTTT. This encodes CASSMPPAVNTEAFF. Supplemented by reference TRBV19 and TRBJ1-1, the full variable domain reads DGGITQSPKYLFRKEGQNVTLSCEQNLNHDAMYWYRQDPGQGLRLIYYSQIVNDFQKGDIAEGYSVSREKKESFPLTVTSAQKNPTAFYLCASSMPPAVNTEAFFGQGTRLTVV.

This sequence joins TRBV3-1 (or the pseudogene TRBV3-2) and TRBJ2-1; 13 bases are a match to TRBD2. Looked up from germline, CDR1 is LGHDT and CDR2 is YNNKEL (reference sequence). The CDR3 extends over 15 amino acids. Germline trimming cut 4 bases from V and 5 bases from J; bases unmatched to any gene: 2. In DNA form, the CDR3 reads TGTGCCAGCAGCCGGGGACTAGCGGGGAACAATGAGCAGTTCTTC. Its protein is CASSRGLAGNNEQFF.

This chain links TRBV9 with TRBJ1-1; the match to TRBD1 covers 7 bases. The CDR3 length is 18 residues. With 4 bases clipped from V and 0 bases from J, the junction kept 15 bases outside the gene matches. CDR1 is SGDLS, CDR2 YYNGEE, per germline. The chain's CDR3 is CASSQGGQGVVMNTEAFF. The CDR3 nucleotides read TGTGCCAGCAGCCAAGGAGGCCAGGGGGTGGTCATGAACACTGAAGCTTTCTTT.

This clone has a single count. This sequence joins TRBV6-2 or TRBV6-3 and TRBJ1-1; no clear D gene. Germline-derived CDR1 and CDR2 are MNHEY and SVGEGT. Trimming pared 4 bases from V and 1 base from J, leaving 13 bases between. The CDR3 loop spans 15 amino acids. Written as DNA, the CDR3 is TGTGCCAGCAGTTTGGGCAATGGTTGGAACACTGAAGCTTTCTTT. Translated, it gives CASSLGNGWNTEAFF.

This chain links TRBV20-1 with TRBJ2-1; 8 nucleotides match TRBD1. Losses at the gene ends were 3 bases for V and 7 bases for J; bases not matched to a gene: 5. The CDR3 is 13 residues long. The germline V gene encodes CDR1 DFQATT and CDR2 SNEGSKA (reference sequence). The CDR3 loop reads CSASRTGSNEQFF. Here the CDR3 DNA reads TGCAGTGCTAGTAGGACAGGGTCAAATGAGCAGTTCTTC.

The V gene is TRBV4-1, the J gene TRBJ1-6; D ambiguous. Germline V gives CDR1 MGHRA, CDR2 YSYEKL. V was trimmed by 0 bases and J by 7 bases, leaving 13 bases between them. This CDR3 region has 16 residues. The CDR3, as DNA: TGCGCCAGCAGCCAAGATCGGCGGTTAAGAAATTCACCCCTCCACTTT. The encoded protein is CASSQDRRLRNSPLHF.

The chain couples TRBV7-2 to TRBJ2-1; weak D call: TRBD2 (6 bases). The V end was cut by 3 bases, the J end by 5 bases, with 11 bases between. The germline CDR1 and CDR2 sequences are SGHTA and FQGNSA. This CDR3 spans 14 amino acids. The CDR3 loop is CASSFVSGDNEQFF. CDR3 sequence (DNA): TGTGCCAGCAGCTTTGTATCGGGAGACAATGAGCAGTTCTTC.

The chain couples TRBV9 to TRBJ1-3, with a tentative D call TRBD1 (6 bases). The CDR3 has 14 residues. V was pared by 7 bases and J by 4 bases, with 15 bases between. Germline V gene lookup returns CDR1 SGDLS and CDR2 YYNGEE. The CDR3 protein is CASWGGQSGNTIYF. The CDR3 DNA reads as TGTGCCAGCTGGGGCGGACAGTCCGGAAACACCATATATTTT.

The chain has TRBV13 and TRBJ2-3, with TRBD2 matching over 13 bases. CDR1 is PRHDT, CDR2 FYEKMQ, per germline (reference sequence). The V and J ends lost 4 bases and 6 bases, in that order; junction bases with no gene match: 7. This CDR3 contains 16 residues. The CDR3 loop is CASSSRLAGGSDTQYF. The CDR3 region has the DNA TGTGCCAGCAGCTCGCGACTAGCGGGGGGTTCTGATACGCAGTATTTT.